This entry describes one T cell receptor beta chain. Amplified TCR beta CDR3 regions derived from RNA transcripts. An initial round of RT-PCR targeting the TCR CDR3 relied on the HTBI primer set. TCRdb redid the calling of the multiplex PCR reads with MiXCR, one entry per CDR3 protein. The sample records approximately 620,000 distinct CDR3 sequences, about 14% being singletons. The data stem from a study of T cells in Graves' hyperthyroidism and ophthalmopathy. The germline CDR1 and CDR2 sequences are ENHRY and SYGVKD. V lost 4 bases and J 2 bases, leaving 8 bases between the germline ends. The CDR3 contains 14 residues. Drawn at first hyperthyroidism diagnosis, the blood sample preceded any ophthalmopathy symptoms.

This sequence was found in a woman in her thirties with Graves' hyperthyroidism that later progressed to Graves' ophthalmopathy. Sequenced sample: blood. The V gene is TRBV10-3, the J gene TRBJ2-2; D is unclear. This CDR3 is CAISGVGNTGELFF. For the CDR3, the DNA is TGTGCCATCAGTGGTGTGGGAAACACCGGGGAGCTGTTTTTT.